Reported below is one T cell receptor (beta chain). No antigen is known for it. Within one base of it there is no much larger clone, and no base qualities were kept. The data originate from a study of patients and donors after allogeneic stem cell transplantation (dated by TCRdb to about 2020). V sheds 0 bases and J sheds 0 bases, leaving 14 bases between their ends. Per the germline V gene (reference sequence), DFQATT is the CDR1 and SNEGSKA is the CDR2. Inclusive of the bounding cysteine and phenylalanine, the CDR3 is 17 residues long. Only the CDR3 DNA is retained, 51 bases long and in frame from the first base. The library was made by RT-PCR. These reads were obtained on a NextSeq 550. TCRdb reanalyzed the raw reads on its own, using fastp at Q25 for trimming and MiXCR for clone calling, and kept in-frame beta chains. CDR3 protein duplicates are merged, each entry listing the most common genes and DNA. The sample yields about a million distinct CDR3 sequences; about a sixth were counted once. Clones ranked in the top ten supply 6% of the sample.

The receptor chain draws on TRBV20-1 and TRBJ2-2; the D region possibly corresponds to TRBD2 (6 bases align). Sequencing was carried out using blood, either unsorted or a sorted T cell fraction (not recorded which). The clonotype was recovered from a human donor who was either an allogeneic HSCT recipient or a stem cell or donor lymphocyte infusion donor (not recorded which). It is not recorded whose cells these are; they may come from a transplant donor. Here is the DNA: TGCAGTGCTAGAGATATTAGAGGCGGGGCGAACACCGGGGAGCTGTTTTTT. Its protein product is CSARDIRGGANTGELFF.